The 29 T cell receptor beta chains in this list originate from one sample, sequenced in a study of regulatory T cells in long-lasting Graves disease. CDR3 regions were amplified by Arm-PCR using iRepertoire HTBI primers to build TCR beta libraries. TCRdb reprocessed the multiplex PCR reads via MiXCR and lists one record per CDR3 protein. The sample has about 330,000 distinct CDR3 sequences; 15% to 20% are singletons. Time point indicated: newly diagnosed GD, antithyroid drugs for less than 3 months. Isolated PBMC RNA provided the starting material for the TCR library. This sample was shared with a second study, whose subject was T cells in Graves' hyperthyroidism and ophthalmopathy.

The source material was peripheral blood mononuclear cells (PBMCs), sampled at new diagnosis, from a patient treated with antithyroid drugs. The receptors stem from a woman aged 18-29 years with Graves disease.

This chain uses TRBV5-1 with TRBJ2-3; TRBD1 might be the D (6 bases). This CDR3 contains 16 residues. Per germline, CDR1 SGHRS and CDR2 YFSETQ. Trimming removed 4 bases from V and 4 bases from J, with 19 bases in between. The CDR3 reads CASSLGQNQGPDTQYF. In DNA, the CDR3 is TGCGCCAGCAGCCTGGGACAAAATCAAGGCCCAGATACGCAGTATTTT.

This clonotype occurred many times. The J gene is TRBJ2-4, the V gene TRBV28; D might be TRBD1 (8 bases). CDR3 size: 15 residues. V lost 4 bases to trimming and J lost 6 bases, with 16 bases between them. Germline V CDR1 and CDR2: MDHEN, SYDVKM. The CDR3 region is CASSSPTGGGNIQYF. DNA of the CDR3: TGTGCCAGCAGTTCGCCTACAGGGGGGGGAAACATTCAGTACTTC.

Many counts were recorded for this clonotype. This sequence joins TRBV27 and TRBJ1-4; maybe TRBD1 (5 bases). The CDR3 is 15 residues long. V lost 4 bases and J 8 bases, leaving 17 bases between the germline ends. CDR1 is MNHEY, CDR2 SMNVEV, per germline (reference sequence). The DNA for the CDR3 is TGTGCCAGCAGTTGGGGTCGAGGGGTTGGGGAAAAACTGTTTTTT. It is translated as CASSWGRGVGEKLFF.

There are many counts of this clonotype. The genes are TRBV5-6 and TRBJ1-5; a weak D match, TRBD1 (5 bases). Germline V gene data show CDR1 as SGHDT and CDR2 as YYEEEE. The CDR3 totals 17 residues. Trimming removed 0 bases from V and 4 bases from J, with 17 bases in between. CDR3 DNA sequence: TGTGCCAGCAGCTTGGGCGGCGCCAGGGCGTATAATCAGCCCCAGCATTTT. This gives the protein CASSLGGARAYNQPQHF.

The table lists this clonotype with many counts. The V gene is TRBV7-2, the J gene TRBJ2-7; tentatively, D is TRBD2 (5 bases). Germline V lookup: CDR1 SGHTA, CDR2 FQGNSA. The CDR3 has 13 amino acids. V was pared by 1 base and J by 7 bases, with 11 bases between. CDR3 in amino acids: CASSLGLAWEQYF. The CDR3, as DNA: TGTGCCAGCAGCTTAGGTCTAGCTTGGGAGCAGTACTTC.

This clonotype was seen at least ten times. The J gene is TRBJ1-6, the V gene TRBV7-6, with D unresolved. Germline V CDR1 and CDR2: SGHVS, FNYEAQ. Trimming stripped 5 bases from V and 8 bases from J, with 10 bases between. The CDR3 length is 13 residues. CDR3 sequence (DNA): TGTGCCAGCAGCCCACGGGCAGATTCACCCCTCCACTTT. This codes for CASSPRADSPLHF.

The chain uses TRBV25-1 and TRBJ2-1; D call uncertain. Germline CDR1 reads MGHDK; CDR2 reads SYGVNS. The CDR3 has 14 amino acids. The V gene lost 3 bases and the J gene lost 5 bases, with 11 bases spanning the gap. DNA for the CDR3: TGTGCCAGCAGTGAGGAAGTTGTCGACAATGAGCAGTTCTTC. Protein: CASSEEVVDNEQFF.

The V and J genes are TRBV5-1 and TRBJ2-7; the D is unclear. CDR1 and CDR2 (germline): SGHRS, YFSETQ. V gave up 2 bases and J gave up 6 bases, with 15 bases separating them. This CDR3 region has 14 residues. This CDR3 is CASSLGEQRLEQYF. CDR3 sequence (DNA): TGCGCCAGCAGCTTAGGTGAACAGAGACTCGAGCAGTACTTC. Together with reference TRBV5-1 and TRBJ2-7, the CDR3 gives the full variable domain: KAGVTQTPRYLIKTRGQQVTLSCSPISGHRSVSWYQQTPGQGLQFLFEYFSETQRNKGNFPGRFSGRQFSNSRSEMNVSTLELGDSALYLCASSLGEQRLEQYFGPGTRLTVT.

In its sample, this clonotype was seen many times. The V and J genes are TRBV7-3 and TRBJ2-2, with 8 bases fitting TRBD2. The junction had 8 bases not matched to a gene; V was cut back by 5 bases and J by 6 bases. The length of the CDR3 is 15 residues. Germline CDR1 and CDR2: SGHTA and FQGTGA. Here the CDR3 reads CASSKVAGTSGELFF. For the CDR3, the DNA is TGTGCCAGCAGCAAGGTAGCGGGAACCTCCGGGGAGCTGTTTTTT.

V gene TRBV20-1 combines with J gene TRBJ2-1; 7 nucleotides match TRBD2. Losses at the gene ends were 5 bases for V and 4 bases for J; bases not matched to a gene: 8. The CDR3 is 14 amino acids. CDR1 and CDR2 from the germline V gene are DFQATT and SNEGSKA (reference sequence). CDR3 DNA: TGCAGTGCTCCCAGGAGCGGGGTATACAATGAGCAGTTCTTC. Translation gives CSAPRSGVYNEQFF.

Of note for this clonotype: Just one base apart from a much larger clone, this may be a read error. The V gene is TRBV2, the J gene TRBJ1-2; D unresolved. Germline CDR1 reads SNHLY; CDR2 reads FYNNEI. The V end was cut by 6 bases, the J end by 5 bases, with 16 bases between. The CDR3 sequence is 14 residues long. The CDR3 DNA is TGTGCCAGCAGAGGCCGAATGCTTACGTATGGCTACACCTTC. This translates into CASRGRMLTYGYTF.

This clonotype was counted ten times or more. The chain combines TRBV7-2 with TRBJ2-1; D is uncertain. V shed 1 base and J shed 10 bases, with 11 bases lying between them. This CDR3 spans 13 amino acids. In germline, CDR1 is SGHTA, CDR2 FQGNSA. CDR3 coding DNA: TGTGCCAGCAGCTTAGGTTTAGGAGACGAGCAGTTCTTC. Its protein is CASSLGLGDEQFF.

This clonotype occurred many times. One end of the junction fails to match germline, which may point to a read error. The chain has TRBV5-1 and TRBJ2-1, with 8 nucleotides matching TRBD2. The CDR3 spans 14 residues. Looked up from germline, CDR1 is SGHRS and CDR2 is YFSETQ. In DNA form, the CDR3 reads TGTGCCAGCAGCTTGTCTAGCGGGTACAATGAGCAGTTCTTC. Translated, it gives CASSLSSGYNEQFF.

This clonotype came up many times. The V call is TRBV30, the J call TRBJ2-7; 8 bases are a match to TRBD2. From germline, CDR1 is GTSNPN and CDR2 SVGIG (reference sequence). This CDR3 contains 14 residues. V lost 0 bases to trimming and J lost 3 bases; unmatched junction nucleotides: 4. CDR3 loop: CAWSVGRGGYEQYF. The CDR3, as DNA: TGTGCCTGGAGTGTCGGGAGGGGTGGCTACGAGCAGTACTTC.

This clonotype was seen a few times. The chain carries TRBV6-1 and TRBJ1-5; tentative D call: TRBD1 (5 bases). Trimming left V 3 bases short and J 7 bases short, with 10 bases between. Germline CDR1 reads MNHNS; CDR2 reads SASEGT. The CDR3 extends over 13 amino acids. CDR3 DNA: TGTGCCAGCAGTGAGCGGGGGATACAGCCCCAGCATTTT. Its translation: CASSERGIQPQHF.

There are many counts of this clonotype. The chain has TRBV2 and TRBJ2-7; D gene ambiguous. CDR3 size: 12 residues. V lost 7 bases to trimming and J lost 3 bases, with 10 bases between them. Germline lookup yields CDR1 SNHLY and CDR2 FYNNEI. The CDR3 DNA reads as TGTGCCAGCAACCCATCGGGCTACGAGCAGTACTTC. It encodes CASNPSGYEQYF.

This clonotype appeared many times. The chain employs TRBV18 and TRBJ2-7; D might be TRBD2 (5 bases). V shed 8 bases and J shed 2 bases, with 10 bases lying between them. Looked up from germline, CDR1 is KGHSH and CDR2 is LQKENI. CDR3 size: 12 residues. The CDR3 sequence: CASSPGTYEQYF. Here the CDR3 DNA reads TGTGCCAGCAGCCCGGGGACCTACGAGCAGTACTTC.

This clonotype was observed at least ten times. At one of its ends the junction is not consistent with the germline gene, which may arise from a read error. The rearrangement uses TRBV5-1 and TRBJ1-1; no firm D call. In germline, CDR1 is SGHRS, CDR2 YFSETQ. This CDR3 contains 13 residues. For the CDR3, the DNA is TGTGCCAGCAGCTTAGTTATGAACACTGAAGCTTTCTTT. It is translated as CASSLVMNTEAFF.

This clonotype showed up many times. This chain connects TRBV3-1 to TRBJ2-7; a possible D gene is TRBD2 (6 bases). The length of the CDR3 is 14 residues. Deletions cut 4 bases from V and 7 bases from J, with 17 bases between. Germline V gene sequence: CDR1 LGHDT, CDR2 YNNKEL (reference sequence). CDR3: CASSPPGERAEQYF. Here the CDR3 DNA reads TGTGCCAGCAGCCCTCCGGGGGAGCGGGCGGAGCAGTACTTC.

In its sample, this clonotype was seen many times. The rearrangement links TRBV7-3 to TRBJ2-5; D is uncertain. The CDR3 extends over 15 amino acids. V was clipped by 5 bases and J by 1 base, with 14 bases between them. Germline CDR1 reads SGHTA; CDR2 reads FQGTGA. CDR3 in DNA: TGTGCCAGCAGCCCCATCCCCGGCCTCCAAGAGACCCAGTACTTC. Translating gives CASSPIPGLQETQYF.

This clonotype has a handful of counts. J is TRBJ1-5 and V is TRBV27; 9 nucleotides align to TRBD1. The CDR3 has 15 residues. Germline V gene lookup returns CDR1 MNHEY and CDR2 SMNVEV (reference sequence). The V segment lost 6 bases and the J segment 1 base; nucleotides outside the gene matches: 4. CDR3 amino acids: CASSTGQGSNQPQHF. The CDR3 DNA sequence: TGTGCCAGCAGCACGGGACAGGGAAGCAATCAGCCCCAGCATTTT.

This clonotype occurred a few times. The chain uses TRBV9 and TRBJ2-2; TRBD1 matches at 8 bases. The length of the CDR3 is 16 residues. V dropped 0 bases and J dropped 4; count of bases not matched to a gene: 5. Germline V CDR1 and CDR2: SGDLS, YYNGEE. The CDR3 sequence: CASSVGTGYSTGELFF. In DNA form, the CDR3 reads TGTGCCAGCAGCGTAGGGACAGGGTATAGCACCGGGGAGCTGTTTTTT.

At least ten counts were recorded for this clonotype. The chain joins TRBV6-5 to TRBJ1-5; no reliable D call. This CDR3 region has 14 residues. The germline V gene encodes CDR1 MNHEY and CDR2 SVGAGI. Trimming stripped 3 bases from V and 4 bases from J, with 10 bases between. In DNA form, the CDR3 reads TGTGCCAGCAGTTATAACAGTTGGAATCAGCCCCAGCATTTT. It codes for CASSYNSWNQPQHF.

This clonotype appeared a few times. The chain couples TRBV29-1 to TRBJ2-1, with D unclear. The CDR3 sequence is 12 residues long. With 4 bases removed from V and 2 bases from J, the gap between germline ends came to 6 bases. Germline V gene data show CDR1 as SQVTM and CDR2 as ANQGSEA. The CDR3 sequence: CSVGPPYNEQFF. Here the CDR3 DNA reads TGCAGCGTTGGGCCCCCCTACAATGAGCAGTTCTTC.

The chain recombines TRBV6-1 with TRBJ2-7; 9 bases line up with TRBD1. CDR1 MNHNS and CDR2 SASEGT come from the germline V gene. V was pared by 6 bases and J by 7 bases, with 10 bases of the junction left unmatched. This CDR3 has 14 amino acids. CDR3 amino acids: CASSPMGTGSEQYF. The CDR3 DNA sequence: TGTGCCAGCAGCCCAATGGGGACAGGGAGTGAGCAGTACTTC.

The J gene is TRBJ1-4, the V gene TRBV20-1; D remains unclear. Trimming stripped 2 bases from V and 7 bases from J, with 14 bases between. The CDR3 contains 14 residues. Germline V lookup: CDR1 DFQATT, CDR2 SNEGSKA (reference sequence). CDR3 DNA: TGCAGTGCTAGACATTCTCATGCCCCTGAAAAACTGTTTTTT. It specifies CSARHSHAPEKLFF.

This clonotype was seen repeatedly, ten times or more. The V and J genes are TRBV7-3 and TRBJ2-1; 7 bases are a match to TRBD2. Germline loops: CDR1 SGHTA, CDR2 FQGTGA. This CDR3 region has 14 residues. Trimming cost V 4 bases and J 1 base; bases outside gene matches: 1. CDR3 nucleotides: TGTGCCAGCAGCTACGGGGGGTCCTACAATGAGCAGTTCTTC. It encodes CASSYGGSYNEQFF.

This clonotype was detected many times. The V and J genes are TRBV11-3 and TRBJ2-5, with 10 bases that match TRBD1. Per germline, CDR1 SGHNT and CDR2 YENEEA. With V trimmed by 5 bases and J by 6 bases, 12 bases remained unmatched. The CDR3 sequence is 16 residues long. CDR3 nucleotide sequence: TGTGCCAGCAGCCAGGGGACAGGGGCGGGCGTGCAGACCCAGTACTTC. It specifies CASSQGTGAGVQTQYF. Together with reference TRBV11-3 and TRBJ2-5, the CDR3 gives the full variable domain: EAGVVQSPRYKIIEKKQPVAFWCNPISGHNTLYWYLQNLGQGPELLIRYENEEAVDDSQLPKDRFSAERLKGVDSTLKIQPAELGDSAVYLCASSQGTGAGVQTQYFGPGTRLLVL.

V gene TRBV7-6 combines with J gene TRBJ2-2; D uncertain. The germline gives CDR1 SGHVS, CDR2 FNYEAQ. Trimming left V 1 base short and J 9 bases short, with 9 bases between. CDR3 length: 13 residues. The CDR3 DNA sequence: TGTGCCAGCAGCTTAGGGTTGGGCCGGGAGCTGTTTTTT. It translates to CASSLGLGRELFF.